This T cell receptor beta chain was profiled in a study of shared clonotypes between healthy human individuals. On the study more broadly: Ranging from 18 to 49 in age, donors were a couple of women and a few men.

Study-wide points: Sorted-subset samples were not fully sequenced, rarefaction indicated. Donor clonotype sharing was expected to depend on sequencing depth. Shared clonotypes: roughly 5% naive CD4, roughly 4% naive CD8, about 2.5% memory CD4, 0.4% memory CD8.

The CDR3 is 15 residues long. The V and J ends lost 1 base and 1 base respectively, with 11 bases between them. Germline CDR1 is SGHRS and CDR2 is YFSETQ. TCRdb's table, derived via immunoSEQ multiplex PCR, lists solely in-frame clones and lacks some. The data show over 750,000 clones, with 90% to 98% seen just once and about 0.22% held by the top ten. The sample holds one count of this clone. Its antigen is undetermined. It was CD45RO-negative cells, positively selected for CCR7, that made up naive CD8 cells, with terminally differentiated effector memory CD45RA+ cells excluded. The chain couples TRBV5-1 to TRBJ1-1; D perhaps matches TRBD1 (5 bases). This receptor was identified in a man aged 30 to 45 in good health. The sample consisted of naive CD8+ T cells sorted from blood. The CDR3 DNA follows: TGCGCCAGCAGCTTGCGTGGACAAACGAACACTGAAGCTTTCTTT. Its protein is CASSLRGQTNTEAFF.